This T cell receptor beta chain was identified during a study of blood T cell repertoires in COVID-19. In the study overall: Sources were T cells, B-cell-depleted T cells, or PBMCs; the material itself was cDNA or gDNA.

V was clipped by 7 bases and J by 4 bases, with 14 bases between them. This CDR3 comprises 15 residues. CDR1 is SGHTA, CDR2 FQGNSA, per germline. Seattle researchers signed up patients amid active infection and tracked them longitudinally. In the authors' methods: Estimates of nucleated cell counts were drawn from the amplification of reference gene primers. Sequenced by immunoSEQ multiplex PCR; TCRdb stores in-frame clones only, minus some. From that table come the V and J calls and clone size; the DNA was used to work out D and trimming. The sample gives 250,000 to 350,000 clones, roughly 90% of which show up once; 11% is in the top ten.

Input material: peripheral blood. The chain carries TRBV7-2 and TRBJ2-6; possible D gene TRBD1, 5 bases. This TCR was sampled from a woman aged 25 to 39 with COVID-19, enrolled during active disease. The CDR3 sequence is CASTFQGSGANVLTF. The CDR3 region has the DNA TGTGCCAGCACCTTCCAGGGCTCAGGGGCCAACGTCCTGACTTTC.